The following is a T cell receptor beta chain sequence with its context. Antigen: not known. These data belong to a study of T cells in Graves' hyperthyroidism and ophthalmopathy. Study as a whole: Upon initial diagnosis and before any treatment, peripheral blood was collected.

What was amplified from RNA transcripts were TCR beta CDR3 regions. During a first-round RT-PCR of the TCR CDR3, the HTBI primer set was used. TCRdb fed the multiplex PCR reads into MiXCR, producing one record per CDR3 protein. The sample holds about 400,000 distinct CDR3 sequences, roughly 13% seen once. Findings of the study overall: Peripheral blood also featured most of the thyroid clonotypes expanded above 0.001.

Sequencing was done on a sample of blood. This sequence was found in a woman younger than 35 with Graves' hyperthyroidism.

In DNA form, the CDR3 reads TGCGCCAGCAGCTCCAGCTCGGGGGCGTCGGTTGGCTACACCTTC. As protein: CASSSSSGASVGYTF. The rearrangement uses TRBV5-1 and TRBJ1-2; D may be TRBD1 (6 bases). The CDR3 spans 15 residues. V dropped 3 bases and J dropped 7 bases, with 19 bases sitting between them. Germline-derived CDR1 and CDR2 are SGHRS and YFSETQ.